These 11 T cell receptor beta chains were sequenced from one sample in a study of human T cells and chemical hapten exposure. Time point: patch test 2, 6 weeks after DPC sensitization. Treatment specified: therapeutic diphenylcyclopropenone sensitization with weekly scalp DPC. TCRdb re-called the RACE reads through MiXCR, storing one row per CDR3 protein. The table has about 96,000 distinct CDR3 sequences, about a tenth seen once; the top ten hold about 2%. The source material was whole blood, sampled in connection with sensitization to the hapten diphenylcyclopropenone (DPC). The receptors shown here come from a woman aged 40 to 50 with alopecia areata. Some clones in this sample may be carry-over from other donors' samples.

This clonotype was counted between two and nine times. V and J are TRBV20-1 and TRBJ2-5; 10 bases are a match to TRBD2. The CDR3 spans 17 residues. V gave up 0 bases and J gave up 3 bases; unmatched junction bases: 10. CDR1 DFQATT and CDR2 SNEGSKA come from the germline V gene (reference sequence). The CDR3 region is CSARDLYRTSGEETQYF. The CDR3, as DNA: TGCAGTGCTAGAGATCTCTATAGGACTAGCGGAGAAGAGACCCAGTACTTC.

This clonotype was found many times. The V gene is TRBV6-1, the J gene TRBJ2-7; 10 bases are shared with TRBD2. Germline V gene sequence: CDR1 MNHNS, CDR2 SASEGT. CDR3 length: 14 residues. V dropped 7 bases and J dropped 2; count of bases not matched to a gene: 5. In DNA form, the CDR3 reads TGTGCCAGCATGACTAGCGGGCGACCCTACGAGCAGTACTTC. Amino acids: CASMTSGRPYEQYF.

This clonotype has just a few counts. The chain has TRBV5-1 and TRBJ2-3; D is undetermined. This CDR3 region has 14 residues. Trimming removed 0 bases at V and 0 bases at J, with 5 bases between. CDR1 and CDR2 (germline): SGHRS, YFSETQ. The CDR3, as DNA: TGCGCCAGCAGCTTGGATCCCAGCACAGATACGCAGTATTTT. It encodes CASSLDPSTDTQYF.

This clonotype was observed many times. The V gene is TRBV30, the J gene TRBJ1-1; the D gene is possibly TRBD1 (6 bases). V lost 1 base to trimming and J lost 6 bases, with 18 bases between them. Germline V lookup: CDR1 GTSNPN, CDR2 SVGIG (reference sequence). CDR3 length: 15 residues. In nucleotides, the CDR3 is TGTGCCTGGAGTGACGTCGAAGGCCGGGGGCCTGAAGCTTTCTTT. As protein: CAWSDVEGRGPEAFF.

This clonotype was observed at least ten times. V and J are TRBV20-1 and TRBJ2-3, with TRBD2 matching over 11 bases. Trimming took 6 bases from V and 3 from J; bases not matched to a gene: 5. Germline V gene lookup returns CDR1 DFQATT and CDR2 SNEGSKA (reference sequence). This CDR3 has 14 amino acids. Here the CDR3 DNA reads TGCAGTGCCACTAGCGGGAGCGGTACAGATACGCAGTATTTT. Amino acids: CSATSGSGTDTQYF.

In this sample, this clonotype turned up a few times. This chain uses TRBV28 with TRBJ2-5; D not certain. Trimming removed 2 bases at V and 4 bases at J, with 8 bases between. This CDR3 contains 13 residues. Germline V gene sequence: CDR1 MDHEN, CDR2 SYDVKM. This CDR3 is CASSLGHPETQYF. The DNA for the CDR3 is TGTGCCAGCAGTTTAGGGCATCCAGAGACCCAGTACTTC.

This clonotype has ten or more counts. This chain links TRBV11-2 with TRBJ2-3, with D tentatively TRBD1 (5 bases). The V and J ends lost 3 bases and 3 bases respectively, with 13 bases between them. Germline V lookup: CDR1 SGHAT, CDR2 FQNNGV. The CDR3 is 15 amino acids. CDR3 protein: CASSFLGPGTDTQYF. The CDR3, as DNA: TGTGCCAGCAGCTTCCTTGGTCCAGGGACAGATACGCAGTATTTT.

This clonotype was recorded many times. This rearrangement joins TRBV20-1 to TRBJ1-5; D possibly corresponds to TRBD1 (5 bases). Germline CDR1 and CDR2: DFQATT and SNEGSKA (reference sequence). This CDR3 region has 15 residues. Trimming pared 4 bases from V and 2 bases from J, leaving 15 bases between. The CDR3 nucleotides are TGCAGTGCTACCGAGGGGTCCCGGGGCAATCAGCCCCAGCATTTT. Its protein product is CSATEGSRGNQPQHF.

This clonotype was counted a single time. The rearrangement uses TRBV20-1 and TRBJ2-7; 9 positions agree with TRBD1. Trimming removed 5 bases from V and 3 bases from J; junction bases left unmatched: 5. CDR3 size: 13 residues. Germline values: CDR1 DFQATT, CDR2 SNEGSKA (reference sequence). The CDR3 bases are TGCAGTGCTCCCGGGACAGGGAACTACGAGCAGTACTTC. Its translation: CSAPGTGNYEQYF.

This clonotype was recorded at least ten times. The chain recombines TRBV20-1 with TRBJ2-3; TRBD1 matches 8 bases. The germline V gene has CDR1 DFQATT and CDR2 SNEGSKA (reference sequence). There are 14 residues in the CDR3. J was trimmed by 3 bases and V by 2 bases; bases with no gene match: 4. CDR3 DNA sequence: TGCAGTGCTAGACTACAGGGGGAGACAGATACGCAGTATTTT. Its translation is CSARLQGETDTQYF.

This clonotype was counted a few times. The CDR3 DNA reads TGCAGTGCTAGAGATCTGCGGGCTAATGAAAAACTGTTTTTT. Protein: CSARDLRANEKLFF. The gene calls are TRBV20-1 and TRBJ1-4, with unresolved D. The CDR3 runs to 14 residues. V was trimmed by 0 bases and J by 3 bases, leaving 8 bases between them. Per germline, CDR1 DFQATT and CDR2 SNEGSKA (reference sequence).